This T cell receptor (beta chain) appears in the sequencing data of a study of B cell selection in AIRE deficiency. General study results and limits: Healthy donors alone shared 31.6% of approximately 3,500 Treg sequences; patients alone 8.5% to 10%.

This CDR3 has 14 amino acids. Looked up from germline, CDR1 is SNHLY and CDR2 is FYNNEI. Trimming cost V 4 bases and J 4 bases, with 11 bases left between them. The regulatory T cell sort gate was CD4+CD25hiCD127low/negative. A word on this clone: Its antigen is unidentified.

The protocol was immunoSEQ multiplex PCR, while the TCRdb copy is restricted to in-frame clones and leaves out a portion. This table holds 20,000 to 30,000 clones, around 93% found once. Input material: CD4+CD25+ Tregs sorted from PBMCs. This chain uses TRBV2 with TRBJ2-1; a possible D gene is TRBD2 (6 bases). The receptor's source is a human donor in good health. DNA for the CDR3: TGTGCCAGCAGTGGCGGGGTTCCTTACAATGAGCAGTTCTTC. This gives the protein CASSGGVPYNEQFF.